This is a list of T cell receptor beta chains from one sample in a study of blood T cell repertoires in COVID-19. The assay was immunoSEQ multiplex PCR, and TCRdb's table has in-frame clones only and misses some. The table shows 100,000 to 120,000 clones, with 88% occurring only once. Input material: peripheral blood. Source of these receptors: a human donor in a cohort sampled during active COVID-19. Both conserved end residues are part of each CDR3. Not all rows give a size; the values are once, few, many and, for expanded clones, a class.

j_call	v_call	clone_size	cdr3_length	cdr3_aa
TRBJ1-5	TRBV12-3/TRBV12-4	-	13	CASRGQLNQPQHF
TRBJ2-7	TRBV7-9	-	18	CASSPRDLWATPGSEQYF
TRBJ1-3	TRBV18	-	15	CASSPPTASGNTIYF
TRBJ2-1	TRBV11-2	-	15	CASSSRLATHNEQFF
TRBJ1-4	TRBV11-2	-	16	CASSLPGHATNEKLFF
TRBJ2-3	TRBV24-1	once	17	CATSDGTGIDATDTQYF
TRBJ1-2	TRBV3-1/TRBV3-2	once	14	CASSRQTGKYGYTF
TRBJ1-2	TRBV6-5	-	10	CASTRDGYTF
TRBJ2-5	TRBV20-1	once	11	CSAGGRETQYF
TRBJ2-5	TRBV21-1	-	18	CASSKAHGGQGWIETQYF
TRBJ2-3	TRBV5-1	-	17	CASSPGGGVLGTDTQYF
TRBJ1-1	TRBV27	-	12	CASSFPGAEAFF
TRBJ1-2	TRBV2	-	16	CASSDSLPGRDYGYTF
TRBJ2-7	TRBV13	-	18	CASSSLLLLQGKGDEQYF
TRBJ2-6	TRBV9	-	15	CASSVGSSGANVLTF
TRBJ2-3	TRBV5-1	-	16	CASSALTGVLTDTQYF
TRBJ1-1	TRBV7-3	-	13	CASSFTGGGEAFF
TRBJ2-7	TRBV28	-	13	CASISPNSYEQYF
TRBJ1-6	TRBV4-1	-	15	CASSQPGQGNSPLHF
TRBJ1-2	TRBV3-1/TRBV3-2	few	12	CASSRQGSGYTF
TRBJ2-5	TRBV11-3	few	16	CASSLKGTSGKETQYF
TRBJ1-3	TRBV5-1	-	17	CASSFGQGVASGNTIYF
TRBJ2-3	TRBV27	-	14	CASSVTGASDTQYF
TRBJ1-2	TRBV12-3/TRBV12-4	-	13	CASSGGAGYGYTF
TRBJ2-3	TRBV7-9	-	14	CASTASGGSDTQYF
TRBJ2-5	TRBV9	-	15	CASSEGTTSTETQYF
TRBJ2-7	TRBV30	-	13	CAWSLGQGYEQYF
TRBJ2-3	TRBV2	-	15	CASRGRTSSTDTQYF
TRBJ1-3	TRBV5-1	once	16	CASSSSHTGAGNTIYF
TRBJ1-1	TRBV7-9	-	12	CASSNGNTEAFF
TRBJ1-1	TRBV5-6	-	13	CASSRRGTTEAFF
TRBJ2-3	TRBV27	once	14	CASTGTGTTDTQYF
TRBJ2-7	TRBV12-3/TRBV12-4	-	12	CASSLQYYEQYF
TRBJ2-5	TRBV5-5	-	15	CASSFNGEVGETQYF
TRBJ2-1	TRBV27	-	15	CASSEVRSSYNEQFF
TRBJ1-5	TRBV28	-	14	CASSPPPGNQPQHF
TRBJ2-7	TRBV21-1	-	15	CASSTLAGFSYEQYF
TRBJ2-2	TRBV3-1/TRBV3-2	-	17	CASSQDRLAANTGELFF
TRBJ1-2	TRBV11-1	once	15	CASSRTGQANYGYTF
TRBJ2-1	TRBV4-1	-	16	CASSQPGTSGINEQFF
TRBJ2-1	TRBV19	-	16	CASSRGLAGDYNEQFF
TRBJ1-1	TRBV18	-	13	CASSLTVGTEAFF
TRBJ1-5	TRBV6-5	-	13	CASTRGSNQPQHF
TRBJ1-5	TRBV18	-	13	CASSPSGGQPQHF
TRBJ2-7	TRBV4-1	once	15	CASSQDGGTSYEQYF
TRBJ2-7	TRBV5-1	-	15	CASSFVATGTYEQYF
TRBJ1-4	TRBV9	few	15	CASSQTGDTNEKLFF
TRBJ1-5	TRBV27	once	17	CASSTTGTGVTGQPQHF
TRBJ1-1	TRBV27	-	14	CASSSGGWDTEAFF
TRBJ1-5	TRBV28	-	15	CASSPAGERNQPQHF
TRBJ2-7	TRBV6-5	-	14	CALRNVKDGLEQYF
TRBJ2-1	TRBV7-3	-	16	CASSPKSGRAYNEQFF
TRBJ2-7	TRBV4-1	-	15	CASSQVSGGGDEQYF
TRBJ1-1	TRBV29-1	-	14	CSVPGQPMNTEAFF
TRBJ2-3	TRBV5-1	-	18	CASRRRDSLYASTDTQYF
TRBJ2-1	TRBV5-4	-	18	CASSPRLGQGVSRNEQFF
TRBJ2-4	TRBV3-1/TRBV3-2	-	16	CASTPSKGQGENIQYF
TRBJ2-1	TRBV18	once	13	CASSPSRTGMQFF
TRBJ1-1	TRBV3-1/TRBV3-2	-	15	CASSQGDGGDTEAFF
TRBJ1-2	TRBV14	-	14	CASSPQGAWDGYTF